The rows below give T cell receptor beta chains drawn from one sample of a study of cytomegalovirus exposure and HLA in healthy donors. The protocol was immunoSEQ multiplex PCR, while the TCRdb copy is restricted to in-frame clones and leaves out a portion. Among 90,000 to 110,000 clones listed, just under 80% were seen once. Sequenced: PBMCs. Receptor source: a man aged 30 to 39 in good health and CMV-seronegative. CDR3s include the opening cysteine and the closing phenylalanine or tryptophan. A D gene is named only where the DNA matches it firmly. Clone size is shown for a subset of rows, as once, few, many or a class of expanded clone.

clone size: .; D gene: TRBD2; J gene: TRBJ2-7; V gene: TRBV9; CDR3 protein: CASSVGASGAYEQYF; CDR3 DNA: TGTGCCAGCAGCGTAGGAGCTAGCGGAGCCTACGAGCAGTACTTC
clone size: few; D gene: .; J gene: TRBJ1-4; V gene: TRBV11-2; CDR3 protein: CASSYSREKLFF; CDR3 DNA: TGTGCCAGCAGCTACTCTAGGGAAAAACTGTTTTTT
clone size: .; D gene: TRBD1; J gene: TRBJ2-7; V gene: TRBV9; CDR3 protein: CASSAGTGDEQYF; CDR3 DNA: TGTGCCAGCAGCGCCGGGACAGGTGACGAGCAGTACTTC
clone size: .; D gene: TRBD1; J gene: TRBJ2-5; V gene: TRBV19; CDR3 protein: CASSRRDSQETQYF; CDR3 DNA: TGTGCCAGTAGTCGCCGGGACAGCCAAGAGACCCAGTACTTC
clone size: .; D gene: TRBD1; J gene: TRBJ1-2; V gene: TRBV6-4; CDR3 protein: CASSDSGQGMGGYTF; CDR3 DNA: TGTGCCAGCAGTGACTCCGGACAGGGAATGGGTGGCTACACCTTC
clone size: .; D gene: .; J gene: TRBJ1-6; V gene: TRBV6-5; CDR3 protein: CASRTTGGYSPLHF; CDR3 DNA: TGTGCCAGCAGGACGACGGGGGGCTATTCACCCCTCCACTTT
clone size: .; D gene: .; J gene: TRBJ2-5; V gene: TRBV5-6; CDR3 protein: CASSSSDYRETQYF; CDR3 DNA: TGTGCCAGCAGCTCATCGGACTATCGAGAGACCCAGTACTTC
clone size: .; D gene: .; J gene: TRBJ1-1; V gene: TRBV6-1; CDR3 protein: CASSEALVTGRAFF; CDR3 DNA: TGTGCCAGCAGTGAAGCGCTCGTGACAGGTCGAGCTTTCTTT
clone size: .; D gene: TRBD1; J gene: TRBJ1-5; V gene: TRBV9; CDR3 protein: CASSVDTGGNQPQHF; CDR3 DNA: TGTGCCAGCAGCGTAGATACAGGGGGCAATCAGCCCCAGCATTTT
clone size: few; D gene: TRBD1; J gene: TRBJ1-2; V gene: TRBV7-2; CDR3 protein: CASSSSTGAYGYTF; CDR3 DNA: TGTGCCAGCAGTTCATCGACAGGGGCCTATGGCTACACCTTC
clone size: .; D gene: TRBD2; J gene: TRBJ2-7; V gene: TRBV6-1; CDR3 protein: CASSEAGTSGSDYEQYF; CDR3 DNA: TGTGCCAGCAGTGAAGCGGGGACTAGCGGGAGTGACTACGAGCAGTACTTC
clone size: .; D gene: TRBD1; J gene: TRBJ2-7; V gene: TRBV27; CDR3 protein: CASSLLGQSTYEQYF; CDR3 DNA: TGTGCCAGCAGTTTATTGGGACAGTCTACCTACGAGCAGTACTTC
clone size: .; D gene: .; J gene: TRBJ1-1; V gene: TRBV27; CDR3 protein: CASRVFGGTEAFF; CDR3 DNA: TGTGCCAGCAGAGTATTCGGGGGCACTGAAGCTTTCTTT
clone size: .; D gene: TRBD2; J gene: TRBJ2-6; V gene: TRBV28; CDR3 protein: CASSWEGSGANVLTF; CDR3 DNA: TGTGCCAGCAGTTGGGAGGGCTCCGGGGCCAACGTCCTGACTTTC
clone size: .; D gene: .; J gene: TRBJ1-1; V gene: TRBV10-1; CDR3 protein: CASSQDSDTEAFF; CDR3 DNA: TGCGCCAGCAGTCAGGACAGTGACACTGAAGCTTTCTTT
clone size: few; D gene: .; J gene: TRBJ2-7; V gene: TRBV27; CDR3 protein: CASSPRDFPSYEQYF; CDR3 DNA: TGTGCCAGCAGTCCCCGGGACTTCCCATCCTACGAGCAGTACTTC
clone size: .; D gene: TRBD1; J gene: TRBJ1-6; V gene: TRBV7-2; CDR3 protein: CASSLGGGRGPSFTLHF; CDR3 DNA: TGTGCCAGCAGCTTAGGAGGTGGCAGGGGGCCCTCATTTACCCTCCACTTT
clone size: .; D gene: TRBD1; J gene: TRBJ1-1; V gene: TRBV2; CDR3 protein: CASSEDRGNAEAFF; CDR3 DNA: TGTGCCAGCAGCGAAGACAGGGGAAACGCTGAAGCTTTCTTT
clone size: .; D gene: .; J gene: TRBJ1-5; V gene: TRBV6-5; CDR3 protein: CASRRTGPYQPQHF; CDR3 DNA: TGTGCCAGCAGGAGAACAGGTCCTTATCAGCCCCAGCATTTT
clone size: .; D gene: TRBD2; J gene: TRBJ2-1; V gene: TRBV7-9; CDR3 protein: CASSLVAGTYNEQFF; CDR3 DNA: TGTGCCAGCAGCTTAGTAGCGGGGACCTACAATGAGCAGTTCTTC
clone size: once; D gene: .; J gene: TRBJ1-1; V gene: TRBV4-1; CDR3 protein: CASSRPSGAQTEAFF; CDR3 DNA: TGCGCCAGCAGCCGGCCGAGCGGGGCGCAGACTGAAGCTTTCTTT
clone size: .; D gene: TRBD1; J gene: TRBJ2-7; V gene: TRBV6-4; CDR3 protein: CASSDQQNLMGQPYEQYF; CDR3 DNA: TGTGCCAGCAGTGACCAGCAAAACCTAATGGGACAGCCCTACGAGCAGTACTTC
clone size: .; D gene: .; J gene: TRBJ1-2; V gene: TRBV6-1; CDR3 protein: CASSEALQTYGYTF; CDR3 DNA: TGTGCCAGCAGTGAAGCTTTACAGACCTATGGCTACACCTTC
clone size: .; D gene: TRBD2; J gene: TRBJ2-1; V gene: TRBV5-1; CDR3 protein: CASSFRLAGGSSYNEQFF; CDR3 DNA: TGCGCCAGCAGCTTTAGACTAGCGGGGGGCAGCTCCTACAATGAGCAGTTCTTC
clone size: .; D gene: TRBD1; J gene: TRBJ1-2; V gene: TRBV5-1; CDR3 protein: CASSSGTGEIGYTF; CDR3 DNA: TGCGCCAGCAGCTCCGGGACAGGGGAGATAGGCTACACCTTC
clone size: .; D gene: .; J gene: TRBJ2-3; V gene: TRBV11-2; CDR3 protein: CASSRSPGSTDTQYF; CDR3 DNA: TGTGCCAGCAGCCGAAGTCCGGGGTCCACAGATACGCAGTATTTT
clone size: .; D gene: TRBD1; J gene: TRBJ2-7; V gene: TRBV4-1; CDR3 protein: CASSYWTGSYEQYF; CDR3 DNA: TGCGCCAGCAGCTACTGGACAGGTTCCTACGAGCAGTACTTC
clone size: .; D gene: .; J gene: TRBJ2-3; V gene: TRBV29-1; CDR3 protein: CSVGPDTQYF; CDR3 DNA: TGCAGCGTTGGGCCAGATACGCAGTATTTT
clone size: .; D gene: TRBD1; J gene: TRBJ1-6; V gene: TRBV7-9; CDR3 protein: CASSSPGQINSPLHF; CDR3 DNA: TGTGCCAGCAGCTCACCGGGACAGATTAATTCACCCCTCCACTTT
clone size: .; D gene: TRBD1; J gene: TRBJ2-1; V gene: TRBV9; CDR3 protein: CASSARDRTNEQFF; CDR3 DNA: TGTGCCAGCAGCGCCCGGGACAGGACCAATGAGCAGTTCTTC
clone size: .; D gene: .; J gene: TRBJ2-2; V gene: TRBV7-8; CDR3 protein: CASSSRTANTGELFF; CDR3 DNA: TGTGCCAGCAGCTCCCGGACAGCGAACACCGGGGAGCTGTTTTTT
clone size: .; D gene: TRBD2; J gene: TRBJ2-3; V gene: TRBV5-1; CDR3 protein: CASSLSGGGDTQYF; CDR3 DNA: TGCGCCAGCTCCCTCTCGGGGGGGGGCGATACGCAGTATTTT
clone size: .; D gene: .; J gene: TRBJ1-5; V gene: TRBV6-1; CDR3 protein: CASSPEGAGGDQHF; CDR3 DNA: TGTGCCAGCAGCCCTGAAGGCGCGGGTGGGGACCAGCATTTT
clone size: .; D gene: .; J gene: TRBJ1-2; V gene: TRBV25-1; CDR3 protein: CASSEYLEGYTF; CDR3 DNA: TGTGCCAGCAGTGAATATCTCGAGGGCTACACCTTC
clone size: once; D gene: .; J gene: TRBJ2-7; V gene: TRBV10-3; CDR3 protein: CAISRLPRGYEQYF; CDR3 DNA: TGTGCCATCAGCCGACTACCCCGGGGTTACGAGCAGTACTTC
clone size: .; D gene: .; J gene: TRBJ1-4; V gene: TRBV4-3; CDR3 protein: CASSQDLGGGTNEKLFF; CDR3 DNA: TGCGCCAGCAGCCAAGATCTAGGCGGGGGAACTAATGAAAAACTGTTTTTT
clone size: .; D gene: .; J gene: TRBJ2-2; V gene: TRBV19; CDR3 protein: CASNKDRLTMKNTGELFF; CDR3 DNA: TGTGCCAGTAATAAGGACAGACTCACTATGAAGAACACCGGGGAGCTGTTTTTT
clone size: few; D gene: TRBD1; J gene: TRBJ2-1; V gene: TRBV4-2; CDR3 protein: CASSQASQGEPYNEQFF; CDR3 DNA: TGTGCCAGCAGCCAAGCAAGCCAGGGGGAACCCTACAATGAGCAGTTCTTC
clone size: .; D gene: TRBD2; J gene: TRBJ2-1; V gene: TRBV29-1; CDR3 protein: CSVEPYSGGVFFNEQFF; CDR3 DNA: TGCAGCGTTGAACCCTATAGCGGGGGGGTGTTTTTCAATGAGCAGTTCTTC
clone size: .; D gene: TRBD2; J gene: TRBJ2-3; V gene: TRBV11-2; CDR3 protein: CASSIIAGGTDTQYF; CDR3 DNA: TGTGCCAGCAGCATAATAGCGGGAGGCACAGATACGCAGTATTTT
clone size: .; D gene: TRBD1; J gene: TRBJ1-4; V gene: TRBV5-1; CDR3 protein: CASSLGQINEKLFF; CDR3 DNA: TGCGCCAGCAGCCTGGGACAGATAAATGAAAAACTGTTTTTT